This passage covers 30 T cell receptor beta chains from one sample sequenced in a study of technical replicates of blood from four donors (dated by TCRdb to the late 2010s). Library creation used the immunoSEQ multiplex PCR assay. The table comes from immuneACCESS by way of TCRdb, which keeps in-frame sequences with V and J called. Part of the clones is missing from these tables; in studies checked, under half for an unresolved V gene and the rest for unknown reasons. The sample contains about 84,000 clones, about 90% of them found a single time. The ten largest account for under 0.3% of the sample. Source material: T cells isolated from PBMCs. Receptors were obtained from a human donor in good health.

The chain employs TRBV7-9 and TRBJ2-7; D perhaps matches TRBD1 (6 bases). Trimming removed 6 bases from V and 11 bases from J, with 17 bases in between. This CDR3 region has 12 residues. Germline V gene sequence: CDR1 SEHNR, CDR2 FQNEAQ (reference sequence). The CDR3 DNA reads TGTGCCAGCAGTGCCCCCCGACAGGATAAGTACTTC. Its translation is CASSAPRQDKYF.

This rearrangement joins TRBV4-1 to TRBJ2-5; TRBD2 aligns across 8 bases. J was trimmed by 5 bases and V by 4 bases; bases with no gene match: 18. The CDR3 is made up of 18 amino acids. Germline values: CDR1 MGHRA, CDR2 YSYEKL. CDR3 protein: CASSRLGTGTSIRETQYF. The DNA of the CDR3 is TGCGCCAGCAGCCGCCTGGGAACCGGGACTAGTATTCGCGAGACCCAGTACTTC.

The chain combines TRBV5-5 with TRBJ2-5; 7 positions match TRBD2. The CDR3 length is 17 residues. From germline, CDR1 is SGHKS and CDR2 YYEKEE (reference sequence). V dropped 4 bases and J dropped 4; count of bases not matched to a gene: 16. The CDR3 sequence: CASSRLSGRTTSETQYF. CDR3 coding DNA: TGTGCCAGCAGCCGTCTTAGCGGGCGAACCACATCAGAGACCCAGTACTTC.

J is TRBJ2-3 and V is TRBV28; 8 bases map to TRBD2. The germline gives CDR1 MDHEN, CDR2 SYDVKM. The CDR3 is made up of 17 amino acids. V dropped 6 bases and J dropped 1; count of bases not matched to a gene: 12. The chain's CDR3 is CASSPPLGAGGTDTQYF. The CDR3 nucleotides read TGTGCCAGCAGCCCCCCCCTCGGAGCGGGGGGCACAGATACGCAGTATTTT.

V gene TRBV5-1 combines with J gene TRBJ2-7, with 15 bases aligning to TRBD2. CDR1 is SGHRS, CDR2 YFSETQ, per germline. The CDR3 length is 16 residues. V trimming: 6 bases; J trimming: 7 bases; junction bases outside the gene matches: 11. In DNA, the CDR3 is TGCGCCAGCACGCGGGGGCAAGGACTAGCGGGAGGGGAGCAGTACTTC. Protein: CASTRGQGLAGGEQYF.

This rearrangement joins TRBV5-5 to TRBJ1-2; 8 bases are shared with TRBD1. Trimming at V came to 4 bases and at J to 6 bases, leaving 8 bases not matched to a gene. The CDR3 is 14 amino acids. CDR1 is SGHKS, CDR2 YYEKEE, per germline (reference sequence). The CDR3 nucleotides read TGTGCCAGCAGCGACCGGGACAGGTATAATGGCTACACCTTC. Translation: CASSDRDRYNGYTF.

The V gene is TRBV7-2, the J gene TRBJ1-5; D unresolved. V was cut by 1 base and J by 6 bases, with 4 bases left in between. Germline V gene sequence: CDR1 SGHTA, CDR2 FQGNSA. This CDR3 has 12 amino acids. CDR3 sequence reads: CASSLDGQPQHF. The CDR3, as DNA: TGTGCCAGCAGCTTAGACGGTCAGCCCCAGCATTTT.

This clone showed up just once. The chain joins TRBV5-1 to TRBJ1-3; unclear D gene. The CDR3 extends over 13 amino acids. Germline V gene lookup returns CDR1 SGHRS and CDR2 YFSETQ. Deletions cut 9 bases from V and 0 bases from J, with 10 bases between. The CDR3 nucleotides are TGCGCCACATCAGAACACTCTGGAAACACCATATATTTT. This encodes CATSEHSGNTIYF.

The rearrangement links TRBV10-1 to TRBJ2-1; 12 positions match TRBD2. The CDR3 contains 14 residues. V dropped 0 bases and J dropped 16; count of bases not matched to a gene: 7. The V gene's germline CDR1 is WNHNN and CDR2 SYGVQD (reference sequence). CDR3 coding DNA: TGCGCCAGCAGTGAGTCGGCTAGCGGGGGGGATCACTTCTTC. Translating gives CASSESASGGDHFF.

CDR3 amino acids: CASSPISQGKSIQYF. CDR3 DNA sequence: TGTGCCAGCAGCCCGATCAGCCAGGGGAAGAGCATTCAGTACTTC. The chain employs TRBV5-6 and TRBJ2-4; D might be TRBD1 (6 bases). The length of the CDR3 is 15 residues. In germline, CDR1 is SGHDT, CDR2 YYEEEE. The V gene lost 4 bases and the J gene lost 9 bases, with 20 bases spanning the gap.

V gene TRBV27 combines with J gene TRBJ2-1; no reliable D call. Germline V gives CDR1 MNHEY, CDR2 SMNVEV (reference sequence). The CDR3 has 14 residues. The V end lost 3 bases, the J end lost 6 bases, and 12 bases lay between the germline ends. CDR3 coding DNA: TGTGCCAGCAGTTTTGGTACGGGTCCCAATGAGCAGTTCTTC. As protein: CASSFGTGPNEQFF.

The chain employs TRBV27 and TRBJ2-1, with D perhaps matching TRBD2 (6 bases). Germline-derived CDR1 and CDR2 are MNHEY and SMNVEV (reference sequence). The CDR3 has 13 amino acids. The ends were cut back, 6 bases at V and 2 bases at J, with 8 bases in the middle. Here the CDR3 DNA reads TGTGCCAGCAGGGGGAGGCCCTACAATGAGCAGTTCTTC. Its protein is CASRGRPYNEQFF.

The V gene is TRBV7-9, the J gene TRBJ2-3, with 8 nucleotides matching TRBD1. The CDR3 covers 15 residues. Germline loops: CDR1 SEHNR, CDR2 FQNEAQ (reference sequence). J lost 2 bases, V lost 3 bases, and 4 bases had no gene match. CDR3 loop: CASSFQGAVTDTQYF. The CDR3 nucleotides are TGTGCCAGCAGCTTTCAGGGGGCCGTCACAGATACGCAGTATTTT.

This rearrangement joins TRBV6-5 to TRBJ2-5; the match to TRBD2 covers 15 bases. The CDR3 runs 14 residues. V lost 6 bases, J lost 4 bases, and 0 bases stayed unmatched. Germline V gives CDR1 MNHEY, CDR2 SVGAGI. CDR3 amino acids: CASRGLAGGETQYF. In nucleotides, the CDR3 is TGTGCCAGCAGGGGACTAGCGGGAGGAGAGACCCAGTACTTC.

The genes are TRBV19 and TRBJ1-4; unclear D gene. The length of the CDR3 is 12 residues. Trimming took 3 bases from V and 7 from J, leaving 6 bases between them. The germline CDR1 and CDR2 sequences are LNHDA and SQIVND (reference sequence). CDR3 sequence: CASSIRGEKLFF. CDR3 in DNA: TGTGCCAGTAGTATCCGCGGTGAAAAACTGTTTTTT.

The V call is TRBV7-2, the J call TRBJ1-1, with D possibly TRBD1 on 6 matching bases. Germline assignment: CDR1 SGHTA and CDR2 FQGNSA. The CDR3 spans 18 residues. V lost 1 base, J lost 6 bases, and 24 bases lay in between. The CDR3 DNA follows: TGTGCCAGCAGCTTAGTCTATACAGGGATTCCCCCCTTGGCTGAAGCTTTCTTT. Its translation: CASSLVYTGIPPLAEAFF.

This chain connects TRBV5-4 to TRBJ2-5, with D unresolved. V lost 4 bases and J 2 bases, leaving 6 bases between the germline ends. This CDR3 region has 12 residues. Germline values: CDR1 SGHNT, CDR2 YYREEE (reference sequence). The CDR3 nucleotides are TGTGCCAGCAGCCTACTTCAAGAGACCCAGTACTTC. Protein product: CASSLLQETQYF.

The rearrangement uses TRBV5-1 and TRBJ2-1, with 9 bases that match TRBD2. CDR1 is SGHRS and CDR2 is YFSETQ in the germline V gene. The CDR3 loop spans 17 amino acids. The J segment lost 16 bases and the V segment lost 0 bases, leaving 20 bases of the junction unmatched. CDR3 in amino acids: CASSLVPSGKGIDERFF. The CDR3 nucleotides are TGCGCCAGCAGCTTGGTGCCTAGCGGGAAAGGGATAGACGAGCGCTTCTTC.

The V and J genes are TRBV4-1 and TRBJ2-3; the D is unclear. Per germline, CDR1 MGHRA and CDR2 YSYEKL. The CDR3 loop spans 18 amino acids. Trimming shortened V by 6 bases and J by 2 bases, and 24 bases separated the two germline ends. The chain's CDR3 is CASRQSRDKIKLTDTQYF. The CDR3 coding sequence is TGCGCCAGCAGACAATCTCGTGACAAGATAAAGCTCACAGATACGCAGTATTTT.

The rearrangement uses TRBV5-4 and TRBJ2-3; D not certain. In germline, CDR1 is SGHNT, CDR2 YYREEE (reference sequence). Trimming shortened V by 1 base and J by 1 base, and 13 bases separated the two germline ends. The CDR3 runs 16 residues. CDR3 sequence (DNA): TGTGCCAGCAGCTTGAAGCTGGAGATCGGCACAGATACGCAGTATTTT. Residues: CASSLKLEIGTDTQYF.

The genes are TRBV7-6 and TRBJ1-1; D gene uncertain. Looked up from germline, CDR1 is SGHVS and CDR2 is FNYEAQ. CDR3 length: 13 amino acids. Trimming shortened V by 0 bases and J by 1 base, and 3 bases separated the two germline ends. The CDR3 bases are TGTGCCAGCAGCTTAGCGCGGAACACTGAAGCTTTCTTT. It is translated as CASSLARNTEAFF.

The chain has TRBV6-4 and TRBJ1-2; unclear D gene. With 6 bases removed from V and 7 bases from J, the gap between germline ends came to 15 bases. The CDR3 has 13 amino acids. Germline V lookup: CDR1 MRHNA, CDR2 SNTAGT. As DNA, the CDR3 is TGTGCCAGCAGGAGGGAGGGAGGTGGTGGCTACACCTTC. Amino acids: CASRREGGGGYTF.

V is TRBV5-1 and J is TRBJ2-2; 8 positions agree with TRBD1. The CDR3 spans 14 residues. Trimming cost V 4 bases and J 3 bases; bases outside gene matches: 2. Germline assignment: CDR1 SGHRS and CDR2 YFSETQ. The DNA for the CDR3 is TGCGCCAGCAGCGGACAGGGTTACACCGGGGAGCTGTTTTTT. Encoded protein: CASSGQGYTGELFF. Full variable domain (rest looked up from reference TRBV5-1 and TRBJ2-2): KAGVTQTPRYLIKTRGQQVTLSCSPISGHRSVSWYQQTPGQGLQFLFEYFSETQRNKGNFPGRFSGRQFSNSRSEMNVSTLELGDSALYLCASSGQGYTGELFFGEGSRLTVL.

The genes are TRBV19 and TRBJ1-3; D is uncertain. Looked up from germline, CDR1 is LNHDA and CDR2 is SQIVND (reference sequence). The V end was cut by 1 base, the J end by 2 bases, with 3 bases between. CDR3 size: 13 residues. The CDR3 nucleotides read TGTGCCAGTAGTATAGGGCCTGGAAACACCATATATTTT. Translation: CASSIGPGNTIYF.

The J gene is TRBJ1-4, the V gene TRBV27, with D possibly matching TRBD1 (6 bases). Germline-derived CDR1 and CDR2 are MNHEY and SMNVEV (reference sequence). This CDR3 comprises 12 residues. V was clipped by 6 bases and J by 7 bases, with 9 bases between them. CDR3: CASRSRGEKLFF. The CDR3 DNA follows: TGTGCCAGCAGAAGCAGGGGTGAAAAACTGTTTTTT.

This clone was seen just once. For the CDR3, the DNA is TGTGCCAGCAGCTCTACTAGCGGGGTGACAGATACGCAGTATTTT. This codes for CASSSTSGVTDTQYF. The V and J genes are TRBV9 and TRBJ2-3; 10 bases match TRBD2. Looked up from germline, CDR1 is SGDLS and CDR2 is YYNGEE. V trimming: 4 bases; J trimming: 3 bases; junction bases outside the gene matches: 5. The CDR3 is made up of 15 amino acids.

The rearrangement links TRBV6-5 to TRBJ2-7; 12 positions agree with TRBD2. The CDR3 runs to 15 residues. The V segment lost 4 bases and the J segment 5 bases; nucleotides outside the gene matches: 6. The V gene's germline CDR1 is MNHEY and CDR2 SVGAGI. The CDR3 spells CASSLGLAGINEQYF. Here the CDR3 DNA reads TGTGCCAGCAGTTTAGGACTAGCGGGGATTAACGAGCAGTACTTC.

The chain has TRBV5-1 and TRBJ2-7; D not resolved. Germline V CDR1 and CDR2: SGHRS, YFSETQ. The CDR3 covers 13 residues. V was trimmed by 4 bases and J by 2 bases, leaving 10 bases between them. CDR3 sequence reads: CASSPNNPYEQYF. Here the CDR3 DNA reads TGCGCCAGCAGCCCGAACAATCCCTACGAGCAGTACTTC.

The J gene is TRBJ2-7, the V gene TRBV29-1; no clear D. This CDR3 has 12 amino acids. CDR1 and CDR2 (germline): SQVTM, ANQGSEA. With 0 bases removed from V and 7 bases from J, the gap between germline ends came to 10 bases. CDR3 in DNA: TGCAGCGTTGAAGATGGTGGCGGAGAGCAGTACTTC. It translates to CSVEDGGGEQYF.

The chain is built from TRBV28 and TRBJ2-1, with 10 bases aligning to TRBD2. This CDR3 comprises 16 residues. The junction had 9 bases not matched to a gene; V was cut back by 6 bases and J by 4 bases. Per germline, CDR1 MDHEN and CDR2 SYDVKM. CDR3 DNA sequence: TGTGCCAGCAGCATAACAAGGACTAGCGGTTACAATGAGCAGTTCTTC. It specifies CASSITRTSGYNEQFF. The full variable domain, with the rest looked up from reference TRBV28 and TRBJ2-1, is DVKVTQSSRYLVKRTGEKVFLECVQDMDHENMFWYRQDPGLGLRLIYFSYDVKMKEKGDIPEGYSVSREKKERFSLILESASTNQTSMYLCASSITRTSGYNEQFFGPGTRLTVL.